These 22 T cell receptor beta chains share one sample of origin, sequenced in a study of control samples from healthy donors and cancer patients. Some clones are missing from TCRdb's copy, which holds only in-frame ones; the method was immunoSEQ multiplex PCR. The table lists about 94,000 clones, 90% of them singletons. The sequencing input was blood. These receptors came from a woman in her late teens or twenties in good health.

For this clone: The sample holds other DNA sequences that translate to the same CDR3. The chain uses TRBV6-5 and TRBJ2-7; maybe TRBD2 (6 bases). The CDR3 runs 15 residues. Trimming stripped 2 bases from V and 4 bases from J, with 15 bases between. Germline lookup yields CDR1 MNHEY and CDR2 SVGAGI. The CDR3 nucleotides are TGTGCCAGCAGTTACGTGTCAGGCGGGGCGTACGAGCAGTACTTC. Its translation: CASSYVSGGAYEQYF.

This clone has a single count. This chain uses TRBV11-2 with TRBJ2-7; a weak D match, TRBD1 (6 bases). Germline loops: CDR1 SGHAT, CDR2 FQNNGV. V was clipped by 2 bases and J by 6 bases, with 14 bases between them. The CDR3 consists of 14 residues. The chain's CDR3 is CASSLQRGWGEQYF. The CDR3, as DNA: TGTGCCAGCAGCTTACAAAGGGGGTGGGGCGAGCAGTACTTC.

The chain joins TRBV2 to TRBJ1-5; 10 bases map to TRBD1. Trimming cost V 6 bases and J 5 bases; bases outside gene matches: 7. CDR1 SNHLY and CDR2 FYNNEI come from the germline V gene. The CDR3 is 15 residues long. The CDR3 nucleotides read TGTGCCAGCAGGGAGCGGGGACAGGGGTATCAGCCCCAGCATTTT. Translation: CASRERGQGYQPQHF.

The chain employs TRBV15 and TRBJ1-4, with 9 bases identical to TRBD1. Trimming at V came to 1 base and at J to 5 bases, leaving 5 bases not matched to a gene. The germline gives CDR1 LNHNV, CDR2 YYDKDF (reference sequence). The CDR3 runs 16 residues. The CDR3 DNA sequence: TGTGCCACCAGCAGAGGAAGAGGACAGGGGAATGAAAAACTGTTTTTT. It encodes CATSRGRGQGNEKLFF.

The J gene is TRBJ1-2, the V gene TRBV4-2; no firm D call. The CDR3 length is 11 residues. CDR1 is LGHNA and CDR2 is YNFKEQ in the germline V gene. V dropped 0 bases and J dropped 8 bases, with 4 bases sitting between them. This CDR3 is CASSQDRGYTF. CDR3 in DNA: TGTGCCAGCAGCCAAGATCGCGGCTACACCTTC.

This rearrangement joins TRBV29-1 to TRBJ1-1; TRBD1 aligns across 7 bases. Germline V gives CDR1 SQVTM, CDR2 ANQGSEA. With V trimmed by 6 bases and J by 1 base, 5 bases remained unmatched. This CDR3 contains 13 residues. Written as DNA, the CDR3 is TGCAGCGTAGGAAGGACAGGGAACACTGAAGCTTTCTTT. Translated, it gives CSVGRTGNTEAFF.

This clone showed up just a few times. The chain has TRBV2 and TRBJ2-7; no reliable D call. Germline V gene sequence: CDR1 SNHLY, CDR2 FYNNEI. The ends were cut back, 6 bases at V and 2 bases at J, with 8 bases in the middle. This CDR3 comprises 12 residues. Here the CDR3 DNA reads TGTGCCAGCAGCTTTTCTCCCTACGAGCAGTACTTC. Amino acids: CASSFSPYEQYF.

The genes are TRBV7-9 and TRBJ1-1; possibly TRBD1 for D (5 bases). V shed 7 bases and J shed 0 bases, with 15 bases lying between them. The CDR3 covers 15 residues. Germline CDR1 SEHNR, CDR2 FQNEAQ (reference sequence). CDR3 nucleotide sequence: TGTGCCAGCACCAACGGATGGGGGATGAACACTGAAGCTTTCTTT. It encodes CASTNGWGMNTEAFF.

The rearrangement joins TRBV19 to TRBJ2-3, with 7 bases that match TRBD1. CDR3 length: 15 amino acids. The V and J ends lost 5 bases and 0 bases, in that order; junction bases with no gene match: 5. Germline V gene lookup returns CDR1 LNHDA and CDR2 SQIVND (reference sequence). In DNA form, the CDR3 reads TGTGCCAGTAGTGAGGGACAGATTAGCACAGATACGCAGTATTTT. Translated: CASSEGQISTDTQYF.

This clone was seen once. The CDR3 here is CASSGVDYGYTF. CDR3 in DNA: TGTGCCAGCAGTGGGGTAGACTATGGCTACACCTTC. The rearrangement links TRBV25-1 to TRBJ1-2; D gene ambiguous. Trimming pared 4 bases from V and 3 bases from J, leaving 6 bases between. This CDR3 is 12 amino acids long. The germline V gene has CDR1 MGHDK and CDR2 SYGVNS.

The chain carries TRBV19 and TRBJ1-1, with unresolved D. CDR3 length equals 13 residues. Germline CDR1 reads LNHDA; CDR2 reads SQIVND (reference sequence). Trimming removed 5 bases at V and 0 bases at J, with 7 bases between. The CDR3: CASSLSLNTEAFF. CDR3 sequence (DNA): TGTGCCAGTAGTTTGAGCTTGAACACTGAAGCTTTCTTT. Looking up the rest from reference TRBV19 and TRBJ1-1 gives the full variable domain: DGGITQSPKYLFRKEGQNVTLSCEQNLNHDAMYWYRQDPGQGLRLIYYSQIVNDFQKGDIAEGYSVSREKKESFPLTVTSAQKNPTAFYLCASSLSLNTEAFFGQGTRLTVV.

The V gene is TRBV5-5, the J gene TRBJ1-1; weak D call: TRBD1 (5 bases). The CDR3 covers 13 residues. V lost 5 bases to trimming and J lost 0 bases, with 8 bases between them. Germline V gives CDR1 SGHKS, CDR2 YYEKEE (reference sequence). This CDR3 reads CASRWGVNTEAFF. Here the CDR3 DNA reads TGTGCCAGCAGATGGGGGGTGAACACTGAAGCTTTCTTT.

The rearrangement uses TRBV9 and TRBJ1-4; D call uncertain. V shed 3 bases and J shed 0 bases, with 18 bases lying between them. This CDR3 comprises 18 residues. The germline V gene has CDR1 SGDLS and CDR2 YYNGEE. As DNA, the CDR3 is TGTGCCAGCAGCGGAGACGGGCCCCTCCTTGCAACTAATGAAAAACTGTTTTTT. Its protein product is CASSGDGPLLATNEKLFF.

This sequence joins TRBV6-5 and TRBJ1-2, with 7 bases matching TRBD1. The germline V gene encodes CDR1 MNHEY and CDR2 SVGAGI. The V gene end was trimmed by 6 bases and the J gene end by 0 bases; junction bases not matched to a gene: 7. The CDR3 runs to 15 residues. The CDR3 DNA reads TGTGCCAGCAGGACAGGGTACCCCTCTAACTATGGCTACACCTTC. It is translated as CASRTGYPSNYGYTF.

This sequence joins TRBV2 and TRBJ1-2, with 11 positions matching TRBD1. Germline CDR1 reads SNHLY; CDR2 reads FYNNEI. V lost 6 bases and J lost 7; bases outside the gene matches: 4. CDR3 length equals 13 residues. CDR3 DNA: TGTGCCAGCAGAATGGGGACAGGGGGTGGCTACACCTTC. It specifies CASRMGTGGGYTF.

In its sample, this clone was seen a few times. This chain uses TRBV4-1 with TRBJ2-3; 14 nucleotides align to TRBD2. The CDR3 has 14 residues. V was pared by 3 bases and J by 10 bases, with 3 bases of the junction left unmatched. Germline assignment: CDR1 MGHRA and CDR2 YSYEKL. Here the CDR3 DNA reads TGCGCCAGCAGCCACGGGACTAGCGGGGGCCCGCAGTATTTT. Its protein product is CASSHGTSGGPQYF.

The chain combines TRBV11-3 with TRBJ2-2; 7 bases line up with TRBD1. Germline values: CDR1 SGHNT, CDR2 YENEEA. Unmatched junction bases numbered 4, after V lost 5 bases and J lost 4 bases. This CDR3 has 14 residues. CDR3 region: CASSQGVATGELFF. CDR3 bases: TGTGCCAGCAGCCAGGGGGTTGCCACCGGGGAGCTGTTTTTT.

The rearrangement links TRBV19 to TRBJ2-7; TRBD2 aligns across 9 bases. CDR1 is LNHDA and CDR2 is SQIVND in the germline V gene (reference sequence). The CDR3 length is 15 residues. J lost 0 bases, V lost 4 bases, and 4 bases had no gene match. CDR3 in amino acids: CASSTLAGSSYEQYF. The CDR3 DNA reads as TGTGCCAGTAGTACCCTAGCGGGGAGCTCCTACGAGCAGTACTTC.

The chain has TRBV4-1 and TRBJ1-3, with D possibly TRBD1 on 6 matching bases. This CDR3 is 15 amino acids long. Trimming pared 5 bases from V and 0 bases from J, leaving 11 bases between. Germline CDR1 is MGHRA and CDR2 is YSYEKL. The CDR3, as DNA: TGCGCCAGCAGCAAAGGACAGACCTCTGGAAACACCATATATTTT. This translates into CASSKGQTSGNTIYF.

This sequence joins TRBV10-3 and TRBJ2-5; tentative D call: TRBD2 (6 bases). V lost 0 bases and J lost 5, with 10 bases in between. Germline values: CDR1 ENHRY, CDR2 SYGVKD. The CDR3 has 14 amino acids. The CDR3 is CAISESGGVETQYF. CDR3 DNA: TGTGCCATCAGTGAGTCGGGCGGGGTTGAGACCCAGTACTTC.

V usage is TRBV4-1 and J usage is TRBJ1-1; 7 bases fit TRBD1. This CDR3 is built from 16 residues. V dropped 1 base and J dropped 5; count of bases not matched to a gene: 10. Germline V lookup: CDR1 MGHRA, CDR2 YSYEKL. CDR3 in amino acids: CASSQVPTGARTEAFF. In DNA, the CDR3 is TGCGCCAGCAGCCAAGTGCCCACAGGGGCGCGGACTGAAGCTTTCTTT.

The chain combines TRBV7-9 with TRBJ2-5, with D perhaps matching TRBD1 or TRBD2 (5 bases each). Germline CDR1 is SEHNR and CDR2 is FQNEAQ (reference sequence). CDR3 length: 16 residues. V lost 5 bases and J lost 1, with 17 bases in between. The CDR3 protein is CASSRGPSPFQETQYF. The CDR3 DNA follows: TGTGCCAGCAGCAGGGGACCCTCACCCTTCCAAGAGACCCAGTACTTC. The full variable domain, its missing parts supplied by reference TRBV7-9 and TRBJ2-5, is DTGVSQNPRHKITKRGQNVTFRCDPISEHNRLYWYRQTLGQGPEFLTYFQNEAQLEKSRLLSDRFSAERPKGSFSTLEIQRTEQGDSAMYLCASSRGPSPFQETQYFGPGTRLLVL.